This T cell receptor beta chain was profiled in a study of T-cell reconstitution after alpha-beta-depleted transplantation in children. Ten or more counts support this clonotype. What it binds is not known. General study results and limits: Some patients showed high day-60 TCRbeta diversity, which derived from surviving recipient T cells and thymic progenitors. After transplant, at about two months, alpha-beta T cells were reportedly derived from several hundred expanded graft clones.

Unique molecular identifiers were incorporated during preparation of the TCRbeta library. In TCRdb, the PCR reads were re-called with MiXCR into one record per CDR3 protein. The data hold about 32,000 distinct CDR3 sequences, with approximately 7% observed a single time. The CDR3 runs to 11 residues. The ends were cut back, 11 bases at V and 10 bases at J, with 17 bases in the middle. Germline-derived CDR1 and CDR2 are SNHLY and FYNNEI. The V call is TRBV2, the J call TRBJ2-5; tentatively, D is TRBD2 (6 bases). The TCR comes from a child younger than two who had a stem cell transplant for acute myeloid leukemia, so the T cells may come from the graft donor. The sequences come from peripheral blood, collected 60 days after TCRalphabeta/CD19-depleted stem cell transplant. CDR3 region: CAVRDAGGQYF. The DNA for the CDR3 is TGTGCCGTCCGGGACGCCGGGGGCCAGTACTTC.